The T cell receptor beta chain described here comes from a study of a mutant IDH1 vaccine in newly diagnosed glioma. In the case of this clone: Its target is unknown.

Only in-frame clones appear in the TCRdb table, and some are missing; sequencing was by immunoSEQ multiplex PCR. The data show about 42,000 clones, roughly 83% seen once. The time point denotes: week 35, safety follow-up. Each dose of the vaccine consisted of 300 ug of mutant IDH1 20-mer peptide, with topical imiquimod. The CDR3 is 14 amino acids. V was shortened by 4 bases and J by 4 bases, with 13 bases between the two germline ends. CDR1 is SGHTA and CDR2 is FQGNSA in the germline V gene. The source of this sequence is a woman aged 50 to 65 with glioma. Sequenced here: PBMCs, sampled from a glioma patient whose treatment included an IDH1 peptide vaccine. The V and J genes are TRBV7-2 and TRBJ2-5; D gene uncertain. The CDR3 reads CASSSQPSRETQYF. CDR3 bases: TGTGCCAGCAGCTCCCAACCTTCGAGAGAGACCCAGTACTTC.